A single T cell receptor (beta chain) is shown here with its context. Its antigen remains unidentified. These data are taken from a study of cytomegalovirus exposure and HLA in healthy donors. Overall study findings and caveats: TCR beta V- and J-gene trimming was later associated with a missense DCLRE1C variant.

There are 14 residues in the CDR3. Germline CDR1 MDHEN, CDR2 SYDVKM. With V trimmed by 6 bases and J by 3 bases, 7 bases remained unmatched. In the PCR, 60 Vbeta and 13 Jbeta primers were used. Assay: immunoSEQ multiplex PCR; the TCRdb copy retains only in-frame clones and omits some. The sample's table shows just over 80,000 clones. The rearrangement joins TRBV28 to TRBJ1-2; 7 nucleotides line up with TRBD1. The receptor's source is a woman between 25 and 40 years old in good health and CMV-seronegative. Sequences were obtained from PBMCs. The CDR3 loop reads CASSSGGIYYGYTF. The CDR3 nucleotides read TGTGCCAGCAGCTCAGGGGGGATTTACTATGGCTACACCTTC.